This T cell receptor (beta chain) was retrieved from a study of beta chain features in type 1 diabetes. On this clone itself: Its cognate antigen is unknown. One base away lies a much larger clone, so this may be a sequencing read error. The same CDR3 can be traced to other DNA sequences in this sample.

Findings of the study overall: The question left open here concerned HLA type influencing TCRB rearrangement. Moderately but significantly shorter TCRB CDR3s were found in Type 1 diabetes patients in all four CD4+ subsets.

TCRB transcripts that were expressed got sequenced, as all of the isolated RNA had been reverse transcribed. Using immunoSEQ multiplex PCR, the repertoire was profiled, and TCRdb retains in-frame clones only, with some absent. The data show 95,000 to 150,000 clones, with about 16% seen just once and approximately 2.3% held by the top ten. The CDR3 extends over 15 amino acids. V was shortened by 5 bases and J by 2 bases, with 16 bases between the two germline ends. CDR1 is SQVTM, CDR2 ANQGSEA, per germline. Every donor had blood drawn once into heparin, approximately 120 mL on average. It was via CD45RO/CCR7/CD25/CD127/CD95/CD27 that CD4+ naive, central memory, regulatory and stem cell-like memory cells were sorted. Purity above 98% was achieved in all sorted populations.

This receptor was obtained from a man in his thirties or forties with type 1 diabetes. Material for sequencing was central memory CD4+ T cells from blood. The V call is TRBV29-1, the J call TRBJ1-5; D call uncertain. CDR3 loop: CSVSDGVLGNQPQHF. In DNA, the CDR3 is TGCAGCGTTTCGGACGGGGTGCTTGGCAATCAGCCCCAGCATTTT.